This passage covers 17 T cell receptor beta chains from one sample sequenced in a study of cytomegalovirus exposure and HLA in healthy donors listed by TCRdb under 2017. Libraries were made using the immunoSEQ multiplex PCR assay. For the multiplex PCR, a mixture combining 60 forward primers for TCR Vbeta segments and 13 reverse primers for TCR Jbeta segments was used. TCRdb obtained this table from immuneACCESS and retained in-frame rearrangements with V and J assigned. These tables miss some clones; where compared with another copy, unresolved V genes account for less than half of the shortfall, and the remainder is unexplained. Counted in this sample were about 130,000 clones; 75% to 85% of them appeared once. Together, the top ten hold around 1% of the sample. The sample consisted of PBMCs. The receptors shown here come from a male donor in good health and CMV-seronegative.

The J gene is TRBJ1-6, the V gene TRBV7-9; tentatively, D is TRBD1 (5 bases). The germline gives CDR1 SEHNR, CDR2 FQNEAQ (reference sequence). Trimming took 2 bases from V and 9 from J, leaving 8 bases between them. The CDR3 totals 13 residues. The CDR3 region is CASSLQGGSPLHF. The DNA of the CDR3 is TGTGCCAGCAGCTTACAGGGAGGTTCACCCCTCCACTTT.

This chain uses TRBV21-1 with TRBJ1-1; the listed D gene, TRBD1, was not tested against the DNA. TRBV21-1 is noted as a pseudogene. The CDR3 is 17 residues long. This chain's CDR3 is CASSLDRGGDGITEAFF. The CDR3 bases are TGTGCCAGCAGCTTGGACAGGGGGGGAGACGGTATCACTGAAGCTTTCTTT.

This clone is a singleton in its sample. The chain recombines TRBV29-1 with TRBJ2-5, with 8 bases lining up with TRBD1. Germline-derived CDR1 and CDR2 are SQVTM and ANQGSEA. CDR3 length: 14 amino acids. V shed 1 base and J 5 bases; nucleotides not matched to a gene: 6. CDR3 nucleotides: TGCAGCGTTGAAGGACTCCAGGGGGCTGAGACCCAGTACTTC. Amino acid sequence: CSVEGLQGAETQYF.

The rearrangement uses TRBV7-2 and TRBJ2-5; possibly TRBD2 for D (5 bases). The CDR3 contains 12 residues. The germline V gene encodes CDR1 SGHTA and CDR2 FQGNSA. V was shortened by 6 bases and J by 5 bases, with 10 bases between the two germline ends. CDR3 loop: CASRTRGETQYF. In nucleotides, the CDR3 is TGTGCCAGCAGGACGCGAGGGGAGACCCAGTACTTC.

The CDR3 protein is CASSPGQGAWETQYF. CDR3 in DNA: TGTGCCAGCAGCCCGGGACAGGGGGCTTGGGAGACCCAGTACTTC. This rearrangement joins TRBV7-9 to TRBJ2-5; the match to TRBD1 covers 12 bases. CDR1 is SEHNR and CDR2 is FQNEAQ in the germline V gene (reference sequence). The J segment lost 5 bases and the V segment lost 5 bases, leaving 6 bases of the junction unmatched. The CDR3 is 15 residues long.

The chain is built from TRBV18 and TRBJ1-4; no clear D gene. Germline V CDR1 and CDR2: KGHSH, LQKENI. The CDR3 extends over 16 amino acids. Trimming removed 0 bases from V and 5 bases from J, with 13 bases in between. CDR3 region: CASSPPTIGPNEKLFF. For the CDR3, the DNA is TGTGCCAGCTCACCACCGACCATTGGGCCGAATGAAAAACTGTTTTTT.

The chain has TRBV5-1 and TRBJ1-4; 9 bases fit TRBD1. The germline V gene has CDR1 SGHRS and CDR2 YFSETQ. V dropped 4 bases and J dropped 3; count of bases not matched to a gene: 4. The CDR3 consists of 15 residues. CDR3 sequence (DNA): TGCGCCAGCAGCGAACAGGGGGCTTCTAATGAAAAACTGTTTTTT. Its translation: CASSEQGASNEKLFF. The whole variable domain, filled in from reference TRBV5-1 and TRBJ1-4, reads KAGVTQTPRYLIKTRGQQVTLSCSPISGHRSVSWYQQTPGQGLQFLFEYFSETQRNKGNFPGRFSGRQFSNSRSEMNVSTLELGDSALYLCASSEQGASNEKLFFGSGTQLSVL.

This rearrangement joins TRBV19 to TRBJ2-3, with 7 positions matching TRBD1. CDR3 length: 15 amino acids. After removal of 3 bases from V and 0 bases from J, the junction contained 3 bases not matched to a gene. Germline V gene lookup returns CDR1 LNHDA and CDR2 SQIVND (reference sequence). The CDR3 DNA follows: TGTGCCAGTAGTATCGGACAGGTGAGCACAGATACGCAGTATTTT. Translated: CASSIGQVSTDTQYF. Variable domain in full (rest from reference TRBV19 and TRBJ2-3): DGGITQSPKYLFRKEGQNVTLSCEQNLNHDAMYWYRQDPGQGLRLIYYSQIVNDFQKGDIAEGYSVSREKKESFPLTVTSAQKNPTAFYLCASSIGQVSTDTQYFGPGTRLTVL.

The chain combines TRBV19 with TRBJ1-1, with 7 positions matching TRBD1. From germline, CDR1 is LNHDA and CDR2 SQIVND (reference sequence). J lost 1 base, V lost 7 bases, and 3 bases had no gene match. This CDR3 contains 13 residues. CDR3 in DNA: TGTGCCAGTATGGACAGGTCGAACACTGAAGCTTTCTTT. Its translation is CASMDRSNTEAFF.

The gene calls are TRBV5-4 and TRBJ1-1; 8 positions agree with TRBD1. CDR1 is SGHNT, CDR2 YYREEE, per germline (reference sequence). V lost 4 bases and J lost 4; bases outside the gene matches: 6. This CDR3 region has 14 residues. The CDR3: CASSIQGVGTEAFF. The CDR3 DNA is TGTGCCAGCAGCATACAGGGGGTAGGCACTGAAGCTTTCTTT.

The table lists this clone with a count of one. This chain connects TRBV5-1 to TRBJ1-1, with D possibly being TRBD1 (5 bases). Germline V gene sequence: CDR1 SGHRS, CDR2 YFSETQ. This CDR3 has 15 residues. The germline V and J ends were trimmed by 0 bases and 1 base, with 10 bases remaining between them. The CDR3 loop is CASSLGPQGNTEAFF. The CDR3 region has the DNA TGCGCCAGCAGCTTGGGCCCGCAGGGGAACACTGAAGCTTTCTTT.

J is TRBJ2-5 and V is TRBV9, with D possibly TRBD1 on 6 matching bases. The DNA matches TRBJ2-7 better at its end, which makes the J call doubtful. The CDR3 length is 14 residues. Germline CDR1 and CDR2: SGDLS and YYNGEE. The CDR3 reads CASSAPGQPYEQYF. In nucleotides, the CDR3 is TGTGCCAGCAGTGCCCCCGGACAGCCCTACGAGCAGTACTTC.

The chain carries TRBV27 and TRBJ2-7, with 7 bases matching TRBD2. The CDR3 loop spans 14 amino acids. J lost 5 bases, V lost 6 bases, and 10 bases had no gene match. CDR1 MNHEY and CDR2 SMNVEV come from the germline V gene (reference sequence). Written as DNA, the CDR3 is TGTGCCAGCAGAGGCGGGGGATTCCCCCACGAGCAGTACTTC. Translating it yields CASRGGGFPHEQYF.

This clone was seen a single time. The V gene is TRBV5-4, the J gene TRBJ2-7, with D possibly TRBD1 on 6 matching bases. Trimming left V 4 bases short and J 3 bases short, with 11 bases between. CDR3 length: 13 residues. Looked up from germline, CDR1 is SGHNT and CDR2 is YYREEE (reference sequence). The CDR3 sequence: CASSPGTNYEQYF. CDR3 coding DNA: TGTGCCAGCAGCCCCGGGACAAACTACGAGCAGTACTTC.

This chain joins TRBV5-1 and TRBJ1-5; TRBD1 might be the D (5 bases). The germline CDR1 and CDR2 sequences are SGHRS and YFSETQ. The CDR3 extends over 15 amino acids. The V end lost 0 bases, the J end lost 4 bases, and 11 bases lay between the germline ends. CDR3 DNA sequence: TGCGCCAGCAGCTTGGAGGGGTACCGGAATCAGCCCCAGCATTTT. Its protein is CASSLEGYRNQPQHF.

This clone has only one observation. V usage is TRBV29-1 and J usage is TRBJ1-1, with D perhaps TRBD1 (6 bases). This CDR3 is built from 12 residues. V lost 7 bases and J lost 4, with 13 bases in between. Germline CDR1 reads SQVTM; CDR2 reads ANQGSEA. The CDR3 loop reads CSGNTGSTEAFF. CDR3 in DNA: TGCAGCGGGAACACAGGGTCCACTGAAGCTTTCTTT.

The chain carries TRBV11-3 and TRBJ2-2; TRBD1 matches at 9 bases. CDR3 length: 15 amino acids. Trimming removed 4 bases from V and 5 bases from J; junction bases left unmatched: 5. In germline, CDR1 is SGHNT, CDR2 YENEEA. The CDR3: CASSSGTGNTGELFF. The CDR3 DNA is TGTGCCAGCAGCTCCGGGACAGGGAATACCGGGGAGCTGTTTTTT.